The T cell receptor beta chain described here comes from a study of T cell responses to AZD1222 COVID-19 vaccine. Measured with immunoSEQ multiplex PCR; TCRdb has only the in-frame clones, and not every one. The sample carries around 75,000 clones, approximately 85% recorded once. Comments on this clone: Its matching antigen is unknown.

Germline loops: CDR1 MGHDK, CDR2 SYGVNS. The CDR3 is made up of 14 amino acids. Trimming left V 5 bases short and J 10 bases short, with 17 bases between. Study results and limitations: Spike-specific TCRs gained breadth and depth after people received two AZD1222 doses. At baseline, seropositivity was found in only five or six AZD1222 recipients.

The TCR originated in an adult in good health. The chain couples TRBV25-1 to TRBJ2-2, with D possibly being TRBD2 (5 bases). Sequencing used peripheral blood, obtained on day 0 of AZD1222 vaccination. CDR3 DNA: TGTGCCAGCAGTCAAACTAGAACCCACTCGGAGCTGTTTTTT. It yields the protein CASSQTRTHSELFF.